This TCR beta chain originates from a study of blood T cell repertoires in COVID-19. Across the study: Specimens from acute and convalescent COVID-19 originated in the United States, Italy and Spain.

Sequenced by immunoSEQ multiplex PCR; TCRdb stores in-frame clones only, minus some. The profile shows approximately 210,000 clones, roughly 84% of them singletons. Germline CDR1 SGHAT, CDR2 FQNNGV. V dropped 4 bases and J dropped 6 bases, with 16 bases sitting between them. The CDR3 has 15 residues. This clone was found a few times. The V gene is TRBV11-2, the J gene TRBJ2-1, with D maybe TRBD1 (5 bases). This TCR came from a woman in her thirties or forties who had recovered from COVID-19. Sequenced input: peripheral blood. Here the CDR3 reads CASSSWTPPANEQFF. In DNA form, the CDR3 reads TGTGCCAGCAGCTCCTGGACACCTCCCGCCAATGAGCAGTTCTTC.